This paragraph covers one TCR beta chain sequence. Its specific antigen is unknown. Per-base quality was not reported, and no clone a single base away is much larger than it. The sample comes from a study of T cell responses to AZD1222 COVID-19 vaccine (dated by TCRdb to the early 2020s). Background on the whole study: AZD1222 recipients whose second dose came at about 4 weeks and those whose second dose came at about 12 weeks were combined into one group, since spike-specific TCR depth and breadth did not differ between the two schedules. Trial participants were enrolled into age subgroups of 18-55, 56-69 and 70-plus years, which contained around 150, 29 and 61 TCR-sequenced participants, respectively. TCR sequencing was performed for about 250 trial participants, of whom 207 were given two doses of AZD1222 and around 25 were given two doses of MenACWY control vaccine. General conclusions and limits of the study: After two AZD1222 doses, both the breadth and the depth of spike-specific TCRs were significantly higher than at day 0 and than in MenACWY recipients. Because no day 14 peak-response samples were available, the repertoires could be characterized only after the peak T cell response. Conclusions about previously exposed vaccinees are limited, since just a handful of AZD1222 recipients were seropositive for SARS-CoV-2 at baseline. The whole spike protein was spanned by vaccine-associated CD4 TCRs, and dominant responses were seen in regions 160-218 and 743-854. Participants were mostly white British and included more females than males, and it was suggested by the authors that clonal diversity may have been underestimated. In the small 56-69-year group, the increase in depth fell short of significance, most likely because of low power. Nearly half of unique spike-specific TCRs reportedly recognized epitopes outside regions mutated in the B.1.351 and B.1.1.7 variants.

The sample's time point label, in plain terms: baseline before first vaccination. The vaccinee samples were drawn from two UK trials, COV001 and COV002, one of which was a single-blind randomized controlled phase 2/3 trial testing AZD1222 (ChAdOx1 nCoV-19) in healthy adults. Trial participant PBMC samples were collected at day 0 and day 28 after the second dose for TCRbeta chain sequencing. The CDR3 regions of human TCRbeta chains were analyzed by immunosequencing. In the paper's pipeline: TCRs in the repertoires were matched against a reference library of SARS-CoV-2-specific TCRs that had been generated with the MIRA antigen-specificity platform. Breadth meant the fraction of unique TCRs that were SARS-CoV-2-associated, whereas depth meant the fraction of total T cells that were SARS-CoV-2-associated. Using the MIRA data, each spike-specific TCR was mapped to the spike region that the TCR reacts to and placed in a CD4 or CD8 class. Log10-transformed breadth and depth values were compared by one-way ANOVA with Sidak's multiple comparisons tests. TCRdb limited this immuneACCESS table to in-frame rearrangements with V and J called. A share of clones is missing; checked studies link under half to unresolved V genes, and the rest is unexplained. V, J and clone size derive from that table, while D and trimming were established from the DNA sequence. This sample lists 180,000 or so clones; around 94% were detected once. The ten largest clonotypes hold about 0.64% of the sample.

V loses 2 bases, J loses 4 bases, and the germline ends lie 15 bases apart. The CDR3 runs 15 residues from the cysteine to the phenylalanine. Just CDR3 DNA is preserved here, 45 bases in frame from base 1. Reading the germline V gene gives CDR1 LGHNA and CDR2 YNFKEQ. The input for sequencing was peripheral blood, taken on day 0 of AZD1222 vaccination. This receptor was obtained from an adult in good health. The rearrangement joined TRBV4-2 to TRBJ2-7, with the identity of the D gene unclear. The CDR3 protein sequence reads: CASSQTLINLYEQYF. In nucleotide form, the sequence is TGTGCCAGCAGCCAAACCCTCATCAACCTTTACGAGCAGTACTTC.